This TCR beta chain was captured by sequencing in a study of blood T cell repertoires in COVID-19. For the study at large: The United States, Italy and Spain provided the acute and convalescent COVID-19 samples. In each case, the material was cDNA or gDNA derived from T cells, B-cell-depleted T cells, or PBMCs.

V gave up 6 bases and J gave up 4 bases; unmatched junction bases: 5. CDR3 length: 13 amino acids. Germline values: CDR1 MNHEY, CDR2 SVGAGI. Methods used by the authors: By means of reference gene primer amplification, nucleated cell counts were estimated. Here immunoSEQ multiplex PCR was the method, and the copy in TCRdb shows in-frame clones only, minus some. D and trimming were read from the DNA, whereas the V and J calls and clone size are those reported in that table. Of tens of thousands of clones in the sample, around nine tenths were seen once. The chain links TRBV6-5 to TRBJ1-1; 7 nucleotides match TRBD1. Sequences were obtained from peripheral blood. This TCR was recovered from a man in his 70s with acute or convalescent COVID-19. Written as DNA, the CDR3 is TGTGCCAGCAGACTCCAGGGGGGCACTGAAGCTTTCTTT. It codes for CASRLQGGTEAFF.